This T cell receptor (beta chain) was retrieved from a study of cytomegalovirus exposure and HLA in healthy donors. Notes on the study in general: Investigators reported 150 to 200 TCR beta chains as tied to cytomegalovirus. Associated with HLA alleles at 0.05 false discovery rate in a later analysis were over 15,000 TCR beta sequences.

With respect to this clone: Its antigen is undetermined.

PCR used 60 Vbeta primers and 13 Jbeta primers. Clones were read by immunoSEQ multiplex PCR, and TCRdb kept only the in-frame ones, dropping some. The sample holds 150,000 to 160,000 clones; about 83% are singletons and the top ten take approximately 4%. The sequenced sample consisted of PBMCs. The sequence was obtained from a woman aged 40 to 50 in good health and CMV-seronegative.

CDR3 residues: CASSLDRGWPQHF. The CDR3 region has the DNA TGTGCCAGCAGCTTAGACAGGGGATGGCCCCAGCATTTT. The chain carries TRBV11-1 and TRBJ1-5; 7 bases are a match to TRBD1. The CDR3 totals 13 residues. Germline values: CDR1 SGHAT, CDR2 FQDESV (reference sequence). V was clipped by 1 base and J by 9 bases; unmatched bases: 3.